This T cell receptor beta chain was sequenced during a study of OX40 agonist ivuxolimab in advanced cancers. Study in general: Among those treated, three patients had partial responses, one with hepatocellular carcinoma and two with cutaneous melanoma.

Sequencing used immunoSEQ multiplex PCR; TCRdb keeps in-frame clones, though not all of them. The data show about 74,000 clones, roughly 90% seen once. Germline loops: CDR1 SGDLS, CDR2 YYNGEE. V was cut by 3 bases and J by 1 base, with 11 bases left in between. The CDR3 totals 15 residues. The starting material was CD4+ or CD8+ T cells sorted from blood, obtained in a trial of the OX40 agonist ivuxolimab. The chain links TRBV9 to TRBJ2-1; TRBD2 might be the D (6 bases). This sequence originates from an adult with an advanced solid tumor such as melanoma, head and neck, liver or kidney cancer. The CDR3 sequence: CASSAGLNSYNEQFF. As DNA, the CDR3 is TGTGCCAGCAGCGCGGGACTCAATTCCTACAATGAGCAGTTCTTC. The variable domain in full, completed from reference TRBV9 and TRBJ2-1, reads DSGVTQTPKHLITATGQRVTLRCSPRSGDLSVYWYQQSLDQGLQFLIQYYNGEERAKGNILERFSAQQFPDLHSELNLSSLELGDSALYFCASSAGLNSYNEQFFGPGTRLTVL.